One and the same sample provided the 18 T cell receptor beta chains below, sequenced in a study of T cells in Graves' hyperthyroidism and ophthalmopathy. Amplification of TCR beta CDR3 regions used RNA as the template. With the HTBI primer set, the TCR CDR3 went through a first round of RT-PCR. TCRdb processed the multiplex PCR reads anew with MiXCR; each CDR3 protein has one entry. The sample carries about 110,000 distinct CDR3 sequences, approximately 15% recorded once. The specimen sequenced was blood. All receptors derive from a woman in her 50s with Graves' hyperthyroidism.

This clonotype was picked up many times. The chain is built from TRBV7-9 and TRBJ2-5; 7 nucleotides agree with TRBD1. The junction had 15 bases not matched to a gene; V was cut back by 4 bases and J by 7 bases. CDR3 length: 16 amino acids. Germline CDR1 and CDR2: SEHNR and FQNEAQ (reference sequence). The CDR3 here is CASSSTYPGTEGTQYF. The CDR3 coding sequence is TGTGCCAGCAGCTCGACCTACCCCGGGACAGAGGGGACCCAGTACTTC.

The V call is TRBV27, the J call TRBJ2-1; possibly TRBD1 or TRBD2 for D (6 bases each). Trimming stripped 2 bases from V and 6 bases from J, with 20 bases between. This CDR3 is 17 amino acids long. CDR1 and CDR2 from the germline V gene are MNHEY and SMNVEV (reference sequence). CDR3 amino acids: CASSLSLGGKGVNEQFF. The DNA of the CDR3 is TGTGCCAGCAGTTTAAGTTTGGGCGGGAAGGGGGTCAATGAGCAGTTCTTC.

The genes are TRBV7-3 and TRBJ2-1; no clear D. V was shortened by 2 bases and J by 9 bases, with 14 bases between the two germline ends. This CDR3 comprises 14 residues. CDR1 and CDR2 from the germline V gene are SGHTA and FQGTGA. The CDR3 is CASSLLSSASEQFF. CDR3 sequence (DNA): TGTGCCAGCAGCTTACTCTCTAGTGCTAGTGAGCAGTTCTTC.

This clonotype was detected ten times or more. This sequence joins TRBV19 and TRBJ2-1, with 9 nucleotides matching TRBD1. The ends lost 7 bases at V and 3 bases at J; junction bases unmatched: 7. Per germline, CDR1 LNHDA and CDR2 SQIVND (reference sequence). The CDR3 totals 15 residues. This chain's CDR3 is CASKIDRGFYNEQFF. CDR3 in DNA: TGTGCCAGTAAAATCGACAGGGGGTTCTACAATGAGCAGTTCTTC.

This clonotype appeared many times. The V call is TRBV2, the J call TRBJ1-5, with TRBD1 identical over 7 bases. After removal of 5 bases from V and 1 base from J, the junction contained 2 bases not matched to a gene. The CDR3 consists of 14 residues. Germline-derived CDR1 and CDR2 are SNHLY and FYNNEI. The CDR3 region has the DNA TGTGCCAGCAGTTGGGACAGCAGCAATCAGCCCCAGCATTTT. Its translation is CASSWDSSNQPQHF.

This clonotype was counted at least ten times. The chain couples TRBV11-2 to TRBJ2-7, with D unclear. The CDR3 totals 15 residues. Germline V gene lookup returns CDR1 SGHAT and CDR2 FQNNGV. Trimming left V 1 base short and J 3 bases short, with 13 bases between. The CDR3 loop reads CASSLVVGPRYEQYV. The CDR3 coding sequence is TGTGCCAGCAGCTTAGTCGTCGGCCCCCGCTACGAGCAGTACGTC.

This clonotype was observed many times. This sequence joins TRBV14 and TRBJ1-1; a possible D gene is TRBD1 (6 bases). V dropped 4 bases and J dropped 1 base, with 16 bases sitting between them. CDR3 size: 16 residues. Germline CDR1 SGHDN, CDR2 FVKESK. The CDR3: CASSRHPGHANTEAFF. The CDR3 DNA sequence: TGTGCCAGCAGCCGACATCCGGGACACGCGAACACTGAAGCTTTCTTT.

This clonotype was seen many times. The V call is TRBV5-1, the J call TRBJ2-7; D uncertain. CDR3 length: 14 amino acids. Germline values: CDR1 SGHRS, CDR2 YFSETQ. V shed 0 bases and J shed 2 bases, with 9 bases lying between them. CDR3 amino acids: CASSLVPGPYEQYF. The CDR3 region has the DNA TGCGCCAGCAGCTTGGTTCCGGGTCCCTACGAGCAGTACTTC.

The chain recombines TRBV19 with TRBJ2-4, with D perhaps matching TRBD1 or TRBD2 (5 bases each). This CDR3 is built from 15 residues. Trimming removed 4 bases from V and 0 bases from J, with 10 bases in between. Germline V gene data show CDR1 as LNHDA and CDR2 as SQIVND (reference sequence). CDR3 amino acids: CASSRGDLAKNIQYF. CDR3 DNA: TGTGCCAGTAGTAGAGGGGATTTAGCCAAAAACATTCAGTACTTC.

In its sample, this clonotype was seen many times. The V call is TRBV6-5, the J call TRBJ1-2; TRBD1 agrees at 10 bases. The trim removed 2 bases at V and 2 bases at J, leaving 5 bases unmatched. The CDR3 runs 16 residues. Germline CDR1 MNHEY, CDR2 SVGAGI. The CDR3 here is CASSYPSGQGNYGYTF. CDR3 sequence (DNA): TGTGCCAGCAGTTACCCTTCGGGACAGGGGAACTATGGCTACACCTTC.

The J gene is TRBJ2-7, the V gene TRBV5-1, with a weak D call TRBD1 (6 bases). V gave up 3 bases and J gave up 3 bases, with 16 bases separating them. The CDR3 contains 15 residues. CDR1 is SGHRS, CDR2 YFSETQ, per germline. CDR3 in amino acids: CASSSNRVFSYEQYF. The CDR3 nucleotides read TGCGCCAGCAGCTCGAACAGGGTGTTTAGCTACGAGCAGTACTTC.

This clonotype was observed many times. DNA for the CDR3: TGTGCCAGCAGTTGGACAGGGAGCTTATCTGAAGCTTTCTTT. It yields the protein CASSWTGSLSEAFF. The chain combines TRBV28 with TRBJ1-1, with TRBD1 matching over 8 bases. With V trimmed by 4 bases and J by 6 bases, 7 bases remained unmatched. The germline V gene encodes CDR1 MDHEN and CDR2 SYDVKM. The CDR3 contains 14 residues.

This clonotype was observed at least ten times. The chain links TRBV9 to TRBJ2-1; the match to TRBD2 covers 12 bases. This CDR3 is built from 20 residues. CDR1 is SGDLS and CDR2 is YYNGEE in the germline V gene. V lost 4 bases to trimming and J lost 4 bases; unmatched junction nucleotides: 18. The CDR3 here is CASSLRTGTSGPVRYNEQFF. Written as DNA, the CDR3 is TGTGCCAGCAGCCTCCGAACCGGGACTAGCGGGCCGGTAAGGTACAATGAGCAGTTCTTC. Full variable domain (outside the CDR3, taken from reference TRBV9 and TRBJ2-1): DSGVTQTPKHLITATGQRVTLRCSPRSGDLSVYWYQQSLDQGLQFLIQYYNGEERAKGNILERFSAQQFPDLHSELNLSSLELGDSALYFCASSLRTGTSGPVRYNEQFFGPGTRLTVL.

This clonotype was seen many times. The rearrangement joins TRBV7-9 to TRBJ1-1; possibly TRBD1 for D (6 bases). Germline V CDR1 and CDR2: SEHNR, FQNEAQ (reference sequence). V gave up 5 bases and J gave up 8 bases, with 12 bases separating them. The CDR3 totals 12 residues. CDR3 bases: TGTGCCAGCAGCCACCAGAGGGGGGAAGCTTTCTTT. The encoded protein is CASSHQRGEAFF.

This clonotype was seen at least ten times. The chain links TRBV4-1 to TRBJ2-5; D is undetermined. Germline loops: CDR1 MGHRA, CDR2 YSYEKL. Trimming left V 1 base short and J 5 bases short, with 11 bases between. The CDR3 extends over 14 amino acids. The CDR3 spells CASSQASDGETQYF. As DNA, the CDR3 is TGCGCCAGCAGCCAAGCCTCAGATGGGGAGACCCAGTACTTC.

The sample holds many counts of this clonotype. The chain couples TRBV2 to TRBJ2-1; D might be TRBD1 (6 bases). The V gene lost 6 bases and the J gene lost 1 base, with 10 bases spanning the gap. The germline V gene has CDR1 SNHLY and CDR2 FYNNEI. The CDR3 is made up of 14 amino acids. In nucleotides, the CDR3 is TGTGCCAGCAGCCCGGGACATTCCTACAATGAGCAGTTCTTC. This gives the protein CASSPGHSYNEQFF.

This clonotype was observed many times. V is TRBV10-2 and J is TRBJ1-1, with D unresolved. There are 14 residues in the CDR3. Germline V gene lookup returns CDR1 WSHSY and CDR2 SAAADI. V gave up 5 bases and J gave up 1 base, with 11 bases separating them. CDR3 sequence: CASSQRAENTEAFF. The CDR3 bases are TGCGCCAGCAGTCAGAGGGCAGAGAACACTGAAGCTTTCTTT.

This clonotype was picked up many times. The J gene is TRBJ2-2, the V gene TRBV7-9; 11 nucleotides align to TRBD1. J was trimmed by 4 bases and V by 5 bases; bases with no gene match: 3. The CDR3 is 15 residues long. Germline CDR1 reads SEHNR; CDR2 reads FQNEAQ (reference sequence). The CDR3, as DNA: TGTGCCAGCAGCGTGGACAGGGGGCTCACCGGGGAGCTGTTTTTT. Its protein is CASSVDRGLTGELFF.